The 2 T cell receptor beta chains below come from one sample, sequenced in a study of T cell responses to AZD1222 COVID-19 vaccine (dated by TCRdb to the early 2020s). Library prep was done by the immunoSEQ multiplex PCR assay. In its TCRdb copy, this immuneACCESS table keeps in-frame sequences only and misses some clones. Where compared with another copy, unresolved V genes explain less than half of these, and the others have no known cause. The sample profile shows 100,000 to 150,000 clones; approximately 90% of them were found once. The ten largest clones take up roughly 4.2% of the sample. The label giving this sample's time point can be read as: about 28 days (+/-7) after the second vaccine dose. The meaning of the sample's treatment or condition label: meningococcal conjugate vaccine given as trial control. Here the sequenced sample was peripheral blood, taken 28 days after the second dose of the MenACWY control vaccine. The receptors here all came from an adult who received the MenACWY meningococcal vaccine as a control.

The rearrangement uses TRBV7-8 and TRBJ1-2; maybe TRBD1 (6 bases). Trimming removed 2 bases at V and 0 bases at J, with 16 bases between. The CDR3 is 17 residues long. CDR1 and CDR2 from the germline V gene are SGHVS and FQNEAQ. The CDR3 DNA sequence: TGTGCCAGCAGCTTACAAAGGGGGGCCAGAGCTAACTATGGCTACACCTTC. It codes for CASSLQRGARANYGYTF.

The rearrangement uses TRBV2 and TRBJ1-4; D is undetermined. The CDR3 has 14 residues. Germline V gives CDR1 SNHLY, CDR2 FYNNEI. V lost 3 bases to trimming and J lost 7 bases, with 12 bases between them. CDR3 coding DNA: TGTGCCAGCAGTGATTTCAGCGGCGGTGAAAAACTGTTTTTT. Translated, it gives CASSDFSGGEKLFF.